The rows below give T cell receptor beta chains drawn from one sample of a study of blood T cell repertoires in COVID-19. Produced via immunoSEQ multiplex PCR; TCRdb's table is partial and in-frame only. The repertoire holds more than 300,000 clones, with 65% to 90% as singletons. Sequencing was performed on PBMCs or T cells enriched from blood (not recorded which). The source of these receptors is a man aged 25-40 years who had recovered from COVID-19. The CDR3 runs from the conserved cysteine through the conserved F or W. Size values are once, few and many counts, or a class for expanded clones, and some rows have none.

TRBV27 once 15 CASSPVATGWGTQYF
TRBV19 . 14 CASSPQGRGNEQYF
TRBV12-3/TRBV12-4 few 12 CASSKTGAEAFF
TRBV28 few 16 CASSDDRGVVYNEQFF
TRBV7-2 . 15 CASSLGLADGNTIYF
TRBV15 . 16 CATSRDRGTTNEKLFF
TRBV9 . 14 CASSPPGAFQPQHF
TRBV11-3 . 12 CASSLPSRGYTF
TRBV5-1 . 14 CASREMPGGQPQHF
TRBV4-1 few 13 CASSQDPNQPQHF
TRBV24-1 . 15 CATSDASGTGETQYF
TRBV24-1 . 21 CATSDLDRDRRTSGPYNEQFF
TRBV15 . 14 CATSPRQDTDTQYF
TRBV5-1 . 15 CASKRTSGYTDTQYF
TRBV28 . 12 CASSGQYYGYTF
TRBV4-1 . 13 CASSQSSINEQYF
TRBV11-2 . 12 CASSPDSYGYTF
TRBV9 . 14 CASSAEGRSYEQYF
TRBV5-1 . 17 CASSLERDSRITDTQYF
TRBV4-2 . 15 CASSHPGTDNSPLHF
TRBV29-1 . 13 CSTPGQGRYGYTF
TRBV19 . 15 CASSAEGQGPTEAFF
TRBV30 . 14 CAWIGTHPGNTIYF
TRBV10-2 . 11 CATAWGETQYF
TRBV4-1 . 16 CASSQPRQGAQETQYF
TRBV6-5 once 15 CASSLAGQPYNEQFF
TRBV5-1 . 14 CASRDSGEYYGYTF
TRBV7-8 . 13 CASSSRLAGVGFF
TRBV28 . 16 CASSPGQILSGNTIYF
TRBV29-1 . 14 CSVAGTALRWGYTF
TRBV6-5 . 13 CASSYSEGTEAFF
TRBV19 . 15 CASRGFGTGDHEQYF
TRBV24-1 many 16 CATSDSWETGGSGYTF
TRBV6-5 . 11 CATKGLAGQFF
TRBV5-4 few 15 CASSPSGGSYNEQFF
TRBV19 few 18 CASHSLYRTGSSGNTIYF
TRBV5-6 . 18 CASSFETGWASGANVLTF
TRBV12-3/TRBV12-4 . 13 CASSFGRDNEQFF
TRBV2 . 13 CASNSVLASPLHF
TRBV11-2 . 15 CASSPFAGVPTEAFF
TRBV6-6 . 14 CASSSVPGGETQYF